One TCR beta chain is described in this entry. The target antigen is unknown. Following RNA extraction, reverse transcription yielded cDNA that acted as the sequencing template. Sequenced by immunoSEQ multiplex PCR; TCRdb stores in-frame clones only, minus some. The sample yields nearly 110,000 clones, about four fifths seen once. This record comes from a study of CD8+ T cells in alopecia areata. Study-level points and caveats: Alopecia totalis/universalis scalp especially showed more expanded CD8+ clones than normal scalp. It was less clear whether patients shared TCRs than it was in mice, possibly because of HLA. Throughout tofacitinib, many expanded lesional clones continued to persist in scalp and blood.

Treatment reported: oral pan-JAK inhibitor, 5-10 mg twice daily. Sequencing used CD8+ T cells sorted from blood, obtained at week 24, from a patient treated with tofacitinib. The TCR originated in a human donor with alopecia areata.

CDR3 coding DNA: TGTGCCAGCAACCGGGGGAGCTCCTATAATTCACCCCTCCACTTT. It codes for CASNRGSSYNSPLHF. This rearrangement joins TRBV5-6 to TRBJ1-6; possible D gene TRBD1, 5 bases. The CDR3 is 15 residues long. Germline values: CDR1 SGHDT, CDR2 YYEEEE. Trimming took 6 bases from V and 0 from J, leaving 10 bases between them.